These T cell receptor beta chains were read from a single sample in a study of cytotoxic CD8 clonotypes in ibrutinib-treated CLL. The assay was immunoSEQ multiplex PCR, and TCRdb's table has in-frame clones only and misses some. The table records 97,000 or so clones, approximately 78% of them present only once. This sample comprised PBMCs, obtained after 12 months of ibrutinib treatment. These receptor sequences come from a human donor with chronic lymphocytic leukemia. Both conserved end residues are part of each CDR3. The D gene is left open where the match is weak. Clone size is stated in some rows and not others, as once, few, many or a class when expanded.

cdr3_aa cdr3_nt clone_size d_call j_call v_call
CSVEDRGQNTGELFF TGCAGCGTTGAAGATAGGGGACAGAACACCGGGGAGCTGTTTTTT NA NA TRBJ2-2 TRBV29-1
CASSILGTPTSTDTQYF TGTGCCAGTAGTATCTTAGGGACTCCAACTAGCACAGATACGCAGTATTTT NA NA TRBJ2-3 TRBV19
CASSIALNTGELFF TGTGCCAGTAGTATAGCGCTGAACACCGGGGAGCTGTTTTTT NA NA TRBJ2-2 TRBV19
CASNYRGLAGGHGTQYF TGTGCCAGCAACTACCGGGGACTAGCGGGGGGGCATGGTACGCAGTATTTT NA TRBD2 TRBJ2-3 TRBV7-8
CASSPDRGSGNTIYF TGTGCCAGCAGCCCCGACAGGGGGAGCGGAAACACCATATATTTT NA TRBD1 TRBJ1-3 TRBV27
CASSSVLGNTEAFF TGTGCCAGCAGTTCCGTATTGGGGAACACTGAAGCTTTCTTT NA NA TRBJ1-1 TRBV6-1
CSVWRGLGGGTEAFF TGCAGCGTCTGGCGGGGTTTGGGCGGGGGCACTGAAGCTTTCTTT NA NA TRBJ1-1 TRBV29-1
CASSQEDGNSGNTIYF TGTGCCAGCAGCCAAGAGGACGGGAACTCTGGAAACACCATATATTTT NA NA TRBJ1-3 TRBV27
CASSLVGGGGADTQYF TGTGCCAGCAGCTTAGTAGGAGGGGGCGGCGCAGATACGCAGTATTTT NA NA TRBJ2-3 TRBV7-9
CASSSMNSETQYF TGTGCCAGCAGTTCCATGAATAGCGAGACCCAGTACTTC NA NA TRBJ2-5 TRBV27
CASSLSREGAKNEQFF TGTGCCAGCAGTTTATCGCGGGAGGGGGCGAAGAATGAGCAGTTCTTC NA TRBD2 TRBJ2-1 TRBV27
CASSQGTNEQYF TGTGCCAGCTCACAAGGGACAAATGAGCAGTACTTC NA NA TRBJ2-7 TRBV18
CASSRDRAQTYEQYF TGCGCCAGCAGCCGAGACAGGGCCCAAACCTACGAGCAGTACTTC NA TRBD1 TRBJ2-7 TRBV4-1
CASSERAGGAFF TGTGCCAGCAGTGAACGAGCAGGTGGAGCTTTCTTT NA NA TRBJ1-1 TRBV6-1
CASSRGLAGGSYEQYF TGCGCCAGCAGCCGTGGACTAGCGGGGGGCTCCTACGAGCAGTACTTC once TRBD2 TRBJ2-7 TRBV5-1
CASSLTRDPPYEQFF TGTGCCAGCAGCTTGACCCGGGACCCTCCGTATGAGCAGTTCTTC NA NA TRBJ2-1 TRBV7-3
CAWSPPAFKGQGRAQPQHF TGTGCCTGGAGTCCGCCGGCCTTCAAGGGACAGGGGCGGGCTCAGCCCCAGCATTTT NA TRBD1 TRBJ1-5 TRBV30
CASVGNGNTIYF TGTGCTAGCGTGGGGAATGGAAACACCATATATTTT NA NA TRBJ1-3 TRBV6-1
CASSRGQGGDEQFF TGTGCCAGCTCACGGGGACAGGGAGGGGATGAGCAGTTCTTC NA TRBD1 TRBJ2-1 TRBV18
CASSATGNYGYTF TGCGCCAGCAGTGCGACAGGGAACTATGGCTACACCTTC few TRBD1 TRBJ1-2 TRBV10-1
CASKGATSYEQYF TGTGCCAGCAAGGGTGCGACCTCCTACGAGCAGTACTTC NA NA TRBJ2-7 TRBV6-5
CATSRPGYEQYF TGTGCCACCAGCAGACCAGGTTACGAGCAGTACTTC NA NA TRBJ2-7 TRBV15
CASSRGGSGAPYEQYF TGTGCCAGCAGCAGAGGGGGGAGTGGGGCCCCCTACGAGCAGTACTTC NA NA TRBJ2-7 TRBV5-4
CASSSKWEETTGELFF TGTGCCAGCAGCTCCAAGTGGGAGGAGACCACCGGGGAGCTGTTTTTT NA NA TRBJ2-2 TRBV7-9
CASSKGTDEQYF TGCGCCAGCAGCAAGGGGACAGACGAGCAGTACTTC NA TRBD1 TRBJ2-7 TRBV5-1
CASSWGTVGGELFF TGTGCCAGCAGCTGGGGGACAGTCGGCGGGGAGCTGTTTTTT NA TRBD1 TRBJ2-2 TRBV11-1
CASSLVGQAHSYEQYF TGTGCCAGCAGCTTGGTAGGGCAGGCCCACTCCTACGAGCAGTACTTC NA NA TRBJ2-7 TRBV5-6
CASRTGGQAGELFF TGTGCCAGCAGAACTGGGGGTCAGGCCGGGGAGCTGTTTTTT NA NA TRBJ2-2 TRBV7-9
CASSLVGRKRGETYEQYF TGTGCCAGCAGCTTAGTCGGGAGGAAGCGGGGGGAGACCTACGAGCAGTACTTC NA TRBD2 TRBJ2-7 TRBV11-2
CASSFRIGTGELFF TGTGCCAGCAGCTTCAGGATAGGGACCGGGGAGCTGTTTTTT NA NA TRBJ2-2 TRBV7-9
CASSERLTGEQYF TGTGCCAGCAGTGAGCGACTCACGGGAGAGCAGTACTTC NA NA TRBJ2-7 TRBV25-1
CASSFLPGTPVGETQYF TGCGCCAGCAGCTTTCTGCCCGGGACCCCGGTGGGAGAGACCCAGTACTTC NA NA TRBJ2-5 TRBV5-1